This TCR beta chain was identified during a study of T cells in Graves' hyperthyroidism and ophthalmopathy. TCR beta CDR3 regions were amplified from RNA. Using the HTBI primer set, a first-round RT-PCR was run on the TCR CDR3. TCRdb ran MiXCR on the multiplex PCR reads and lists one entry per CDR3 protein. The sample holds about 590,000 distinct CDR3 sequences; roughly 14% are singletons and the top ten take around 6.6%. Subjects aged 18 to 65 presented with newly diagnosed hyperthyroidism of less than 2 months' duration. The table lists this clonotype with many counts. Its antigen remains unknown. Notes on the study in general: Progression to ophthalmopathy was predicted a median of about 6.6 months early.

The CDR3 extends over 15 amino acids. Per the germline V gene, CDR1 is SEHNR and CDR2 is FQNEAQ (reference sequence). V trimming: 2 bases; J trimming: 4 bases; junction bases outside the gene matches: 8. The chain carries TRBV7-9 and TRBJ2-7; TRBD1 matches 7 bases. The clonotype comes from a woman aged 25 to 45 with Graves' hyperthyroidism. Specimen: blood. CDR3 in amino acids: CASSLTETGLYEQYF. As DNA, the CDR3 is TGTGCCAGCAGCTTAACCGAGACAGGGTTGTACGAGCAGTACTTC.